Listed here are 22 T cell receptor beta chains from one sample, sequenced in a study of T-cell reconstitution after alpha-beta-depleted transplantation in children. TCRbeta library construction was performed incorporating unique molecular identifiers. TCRdb ran MiXCR on the PCR reads and lists one entry per CDR3 protein. The sample lists 200,000 to 300,000 distinct CDR3 sequences; more than 10% were seen once. The sample here was PBMCs from the stem cell graft donor, taken from the stem cell graft. Receptors were obtained from a human donor who donated a stem cell graft to a child with acute lymphoblastic leukemia.

This clonotype was detected many times. This chain joins TRBV28 and TRBJ1-6, with D possibly being TRBD1 (5 bases). Germline V gene lookup returns CDR1 MDHEN and CDR2 SYDVKM. With 2 bases removed from V and 9 bases from J, the gap between germline ends came to 8 bases. The CDR3 is 13 amino acids. The CDR3 loop is CASSLNGGSPLHF. The CDR3 nucleotides are TGTGCCAGCAGTTTAAATGGGGGTTCACCCCTCCACTTT.

Many counts were recorded for this clonotype. The rearrangement links TRBV5-1 to TRBJ2-5; D is unclear. CDR3 length: 14 residues. Trimming pared 4 bases from V and 1 base from J, leaving 11 bases between. Germline loops: CDR1 SGHRS, CDR2 YFSETQ. The DNA of the CDR3 is TGCGCCAGCAGCACGACAAAGCTCCAAGAGACCCAGTACTTC. It translates to CASSTTKLQETQYF.

This clonotype occurred a few times. This chain joins TRBV7-9 and TRBJ1-2; possible D gene TRBD1, 6 bases. The CDR3 has 16 residues. Trimming stripped 5 bases from V and 0 bases from J, with 16 bases between. Germline values: CDR1 SEHNR, CDR2 FQNEAQ (reference sequence). The CDR3 spells CASSPIGQLANYGYTF. DNA for the CDR3: TGTGCCAGCAGCCCCATCGGACAGTTAGCTAACTATGGCTACACCTTC.

This clonotype appeared many times. This chain connects TRBV6-4 to TRBJ1-2; D is unresolved. Trimming cost V 3 bases and J 0 bases, with 11 bases left between them. CDR1 and CDR2 (germline): MRHNA, SNTAGT. The CDR3 has 15 amino acids. The CDR3 DNA sequence: TGTGCCAGCAGTGAATCGGGCTTTTCTAACTATGGCTACACCTTC. It encodes CASSESGFSNYGYTF.

This clonotype was detected many times. The chain uses TRBV7-2 and TRBJ2-3; tentatively, D is TRBD1 (6 bases). V dropped 5 bases and J dropped 6 bases, with 12 bases sitting between them. This CDR3 is built from 13 residues. Looked up from germline, CDR1 is SGHTA and CDR2 is FQGNSA. The CDR3 DNA sequence: TGTGCCAGCAGCCGCGGAAGGGGGGATACGCAGTATTTT. Its protein product is CASSRGRGDTQYF.

This clonotype has a count of ten or more. V usage is TRBV28 and J usage is TRBJ2-1; 7 bases are shared with TRBD2. V shed 1 base and J 4 bases; nucleotides not matched to a gene: 4. The CDR3 has 15 residues. Germline-derived CDR1 and CDR2 are MDHEN and SYDVKM. The CDR3 loop reads CASSLSGGGYNEQFF. The CDR3 region has the DNA TGTGCCAGCAGTTTATCGGGCGGGGGATACAATGAGCAGTTCTTC.

Many counts were recorded for this clonotype. The chain has TRBV28 and TRBJ1-5, with 7 bases identical to TRBD1. The CDR3 spans 15 residues. Germline lookup yields CDR1 MDHEN and CDR2 SYDVKM. V lost 6 bases, J lost 1 base, and 6 bases stayed unmatched. The CDR3 nucleotides are TGTGCCAGCAGAGTCGAGACAGGGAGCAATCAGCCCCAGCATTTT. It codes for CASRVETGSNQPQHF.

This clonotype showed up many times. The rearrangement links TRBV4-2 to TRBJ2-3; D not resolved. Trimming shortened V by 0 bases and J by 1 base, and 8 bases separated the two germline ends. Germline CDR1 is LGHNA and CDR2 is YNFKEQ. This CDR3 region has 15 residues. CDR3 region: CASSQDARGTDTQYF. As DNA, the CDR3 is TGTGCCAGCAGCCAAGATGCGAGAGGCACAGATACGCAGTATTTT.

This clonotype was recorded at least ten times. This chain links TRBV11-1 with TRBJ2-5, with 7 bases lining up with TRBD1. J gave up 4 bases and V 5 bases, and 19 bases lay outside the gene matches. Germline CDR1 is SGHAT and CDR2 is FQDESV (reference sequence). This CDR3 is 18 amino acids long. The chain's CDR3 is CASSHSEANRGTSETQYF. Here the CDR3 DNA reads TGTGCCAGCAGCCATTCCGAAGCCAACAGGGGTACGTCAGAGACCCAGTACTTC. The full variable domain, rest sourced from reference TRBV11-1 and TRBJ2-5, is EAEVAQSPRYKITEKSQAVAFWCDPISGHATLYWYRQILGQGPELLVQFQDESVVDDSQLPKDRFSAERLKGVDSTLKIQPAELGDSAMYLCASSHSEANRGTSETQYFGPGTRLLVL.

There are many counts of this clonotype. The chain joins TRBV24-1 to TRBJ2-1; 7 positions match TRBD2. The junction had 3 bases not matched to a gene; V was cut back by 5 bases and J by 3 bases. CDR3 length equals 14 residues. Germline assignment: CDR1 KGHDR and CDR2 SFDVKD. The CDR3 sequence is CATSAAGSYNEQFF. The CDR3 DNA reads TGTGCCACCAGTGCAGCGGGAAGCTACAATGAGCAGTTCTTC.

This clonotype was detected ten times or more. The chain couples TRBV27 to TRBJ1-3; TRBD1 aligns across 7 bases. Germline values: CDR1 MNHEY, CDR2 SMNVEV (reference sequence). The CDR3 has 14 amino acids. J gave up 2 bases and V 5 bases, and 3 bases lay outside the gene matches. The CDR3 loop is CASSNQGAGNTIYF. CDR3 coding DNA: TGTGCCAGCAGTAACCAGGGGGCTGGAAACACCATATATTTT.

This clonotype was seen a single time. V is TRBV19 and J is TRBJ1-1; D is unclear. This CDR3 is 13 amino acids long. Germline CDR1 is LNHDA and CDR2 is SQIVND (reference sequence). Trimming took 1 base from V and 6 from J, leaving 9 bases between them. CDR3 protein: CASSIVWGPEAFF. CDR3 in DNA: TGTGCCAGTAGTATAGTTTGGGGTCCTGAAGCTTTCTTT.

This clonotype was seen just once. Because the CDR3's place on the DNA is in doubt, the DNA is left out and the CDR3 is given as listed by TCRdb. This CDR3 reads CASSLTSGGRPGSCFF. The chain joins TRBV5-5 to TRBJ2-2; the listed D gene, TRBD2, was not tested against the DNA. The CDR3 length equals 16 residues, ends included. Germline V CDR1 and CDR2: SGHKS, YYEKEE (reference sequence).

This clonotype was seen repeatedly, ten times or more. The chain has TRBV20-1 and TRBJ1-1; TRBD1 matches 10 bases. This CDR3 comprises 13 residues. Trimming took 6 bases from V and 3 from J; bases not matched to a gene: 4. CDR1 and CDR2 from the germline V gene are DFQATT and SNEGSKA (reference sequence). Written as DNA, the CDR3 is TGCAGTGCGCGGGACAGGGGTTACACTGAAGCTTTCTTT. Translation gives CSARDRGYTEAFF.

As for this clonotype: This may arise from a read error, as a much more abundant clone is one base away. The genes are TRBV4-3 and TRBJ2-5; 16 bases map to TRBD2. This CDR3 is 17 amino acids long. Germline assignment: CDR1 LGHNA and CDR2 YSLEER. CDR3 protein: CATSRGTSGGEQETQYF. The CDR3 DNA sequence: TGCGCCACCAGCCGCGGGACTAGCGGGGGGGAACAAGAGACCCAGTACTTC.

This clonotype occurred many times. This chain uses TRBV5-1 with TRBJ1-1, with D unresolved. Germline V gene data show CDR1 as SGHRS and CDR2 as YFSETQ. Deletions cut 6 bases from V and 3 bases from J, with 18 bases between. The CDR3 sequence is 15 residues long. The CDR3 nucleotides are TGCGCCAGCAACTTTACAAGCCTCGGGTACACTGAAGCTTTCTTT. Residues: CASNFTSLGYTEAFF.

Ten or more counts support this clonotype. The rearrangement links TRBV7-2 to TRBJ2-7, with TRBD2 identical over 8 bases. Trimming at V came to 2 bases and at J to 5 bases, leaving 5 bases not matched to a gene. The CDR3 length is 14 residues. Germline V gene sequence: CDR1 SGHTA, CDR2 FQGNSA. The CDR3 DNA follows: TGTGCCAGCAGCTTATGGCGGGAGGCCCACGAGCAGTACTTC. This encodes CASSLWREAHEQYF.

This clonotype was detected many times. This chain joins TRBV15 and TRBJ2-4; 9 nucleotides match TRBD2. This CDR3 region has 16 residues. Trimming removed 1 base from V and 7 bases from J; junction bases left unmatched: 8. Germline V CDR1 and CDR2: LNHNV, YYDKDF (reference sequence). Written as DNA, the CDR3 is TGTGCCACCAGCAGAGCAGCGGCGGGAGGGCAGAACATTCAGTACTTC. Amino acids: CATSRAAAGGQNIQYF.

In regard to this clonotype: This sequence may be a read error, since a much larger clone differs from it by one base. The chain joins TRBV5-1 to TRBJ2-5; TRBD2 aligns across 8 bases. The germline V gene encodes CDR1 SGHRS and CDR2 YFSETQ. This CDR3 spans 17 amino acids. The V segment lost 0 bases and the J segment 5 bases; nucleotides outside the gene matches: 12. The CDR3 loop is CASSLGEPGGPIETQYF. The CDR3 DNA follows: TGCGCCAGCAGCTTGGGGGAGCCGGGAGGGCCGATCGAGACCCAGTACTTC.

The sample holds many counts of this clonotype. The rearrangement joins TRBV5-6 to TRBJ2-1, with TRBD2 matching over 8 bases. The V gene end was trimmed by 4 bases and the J gene end by 3 bases; junction bases not matched to a gene: 9. The germline gives CDR1 SGHDT, CDR2 YYEEEE. This CDR3 has 16 residues. The CDR3 loop reads CASSPDSGRIYNEQFF. In DNA, the CDR3 is TGTGCCAGCAGCCCCGACAGCGGGAGAATCTACAATGAGCAGTTCTTC.

Comment on this clonotype: Being one base from a much bigger clone, this may be a read error. V usage is TRBV12-3 or TRBV12-4 and J usage is TRBJ2-7, with D hard to call. The CDR3 has 11 amino acids. CDR3 loop: CASGQSFEQYF. CDR3 coding DNA: TGTGCCAGCGGCCAGTCCTTCGAGCAGTACTTC.

This clonotype has ten or more counts. This rearrangement joins TRBV27 to TRBJ2-7; tentative D call: TRBD2 (6 bases). V lost 2 bases to trimming and J lost 1 base, with 9 bases between them. Germline assignment: CDR1 MNHEY and CDR2 SMNVEV (reference sequence). CDR3 length equals 14 residues. This CDR3 reads CASSLMGTSYEQYF. The CDR3 DNA reads TGTGCCAGCAGTTTAATGGGGACTTCCTACGAGCAGTACTTC.